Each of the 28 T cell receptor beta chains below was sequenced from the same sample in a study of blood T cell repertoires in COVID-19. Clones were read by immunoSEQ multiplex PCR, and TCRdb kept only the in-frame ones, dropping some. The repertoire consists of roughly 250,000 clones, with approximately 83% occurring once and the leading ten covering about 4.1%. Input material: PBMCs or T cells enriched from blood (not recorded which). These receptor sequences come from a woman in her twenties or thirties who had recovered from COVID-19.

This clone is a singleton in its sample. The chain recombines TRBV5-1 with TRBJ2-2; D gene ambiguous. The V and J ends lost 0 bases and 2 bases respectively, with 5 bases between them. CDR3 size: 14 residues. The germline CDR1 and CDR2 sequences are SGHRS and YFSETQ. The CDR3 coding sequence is TGCGCCAGCAGCTTGGCACAAAACACCGGGGAGCTGTTTTTT. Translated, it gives CASSLAQNTGELFF. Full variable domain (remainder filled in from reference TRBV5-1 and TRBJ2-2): KAGVTQTPRYLIKTRGQQVTLSCSPISGHRSVSWYQQTPGQGLQFLFEYFSETQRNKGNFPGRFSGRQFSNSRSEMNVSTLELGDSALYLCASSLAQNTGELFFGEGSRLTVL.

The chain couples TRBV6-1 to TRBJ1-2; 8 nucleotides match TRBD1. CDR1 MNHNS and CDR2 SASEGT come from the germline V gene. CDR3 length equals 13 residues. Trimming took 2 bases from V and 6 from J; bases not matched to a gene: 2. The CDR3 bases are TGTGCCAGCAGTGAAACAGGGGGTGATGGCTACACCTTC. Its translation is CASSETGGDGYTF.

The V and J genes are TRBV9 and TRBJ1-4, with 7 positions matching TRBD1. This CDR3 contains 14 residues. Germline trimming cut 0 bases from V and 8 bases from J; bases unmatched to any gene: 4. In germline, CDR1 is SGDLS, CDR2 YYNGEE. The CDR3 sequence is CASSVGTGWEKLFF. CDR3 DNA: TGTGCCAGCAGCGTAGGGACAGGATGGGAAAAACTGTTTTTT.

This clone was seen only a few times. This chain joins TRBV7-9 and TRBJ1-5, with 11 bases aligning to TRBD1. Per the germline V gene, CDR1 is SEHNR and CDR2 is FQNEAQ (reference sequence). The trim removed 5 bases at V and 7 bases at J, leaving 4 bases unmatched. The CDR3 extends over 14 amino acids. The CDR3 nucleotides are TGTGCCAGCAGCCTTGGACAGGGGGCGCAGCCCCAGCATTTT. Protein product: CASSLGQGAQPQHF.

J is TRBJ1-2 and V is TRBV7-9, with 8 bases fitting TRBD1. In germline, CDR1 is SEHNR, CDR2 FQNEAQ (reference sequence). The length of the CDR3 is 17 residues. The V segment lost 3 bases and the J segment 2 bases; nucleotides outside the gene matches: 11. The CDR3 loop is CASSLGGQVNRNYGYTF. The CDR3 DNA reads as TGTGCCAGCAGCTTGGGGGGACAGGTAAACAGGAACTATGGCTACACCTTC.

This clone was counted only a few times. DNA of the CDR3: TGTGCCAGCAGCCTCAACAGGGAATTCTATAGCAATCAGCCCCAGCATTTT. As protein: CASSLNREFYSNQPQHF. V usage is TRBV7-2 and J usage is TRBJ1-5; perhaps TRBD1 as D (6 bases). Germline CDR1 SGHTA, CDR2 FQGNSA. Trimming stripped 5 bases from V and 0 bases from J, with 17 bases between. The CDR3 length is 17 residues. The whole variable domain, remainder taken from reference TRBV7-2 and TRBJ1-5, is GAGVSQSPSNKVTEKGKDVELRCDPISGHTALYWYRQSLGQGLEFLIYFQGNSAPDKSGLPSDRFSAERTGGSVSTLTIQRTQQEDSAVYLCASSLNREFYSNQPQHFGDGTRLSIL.

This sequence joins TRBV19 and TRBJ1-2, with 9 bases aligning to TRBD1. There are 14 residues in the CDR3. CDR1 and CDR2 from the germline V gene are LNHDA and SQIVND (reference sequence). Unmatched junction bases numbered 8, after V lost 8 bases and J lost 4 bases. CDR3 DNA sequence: TGTGCCAGTCTCCCAACAGGGGGCAGCTATGGCTACACCTTC. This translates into CASLPTGGSYGYTF.

The CDR3 DNA follows: TGTGCCAGCCCGACAGGGAGTGAAGCTTTCTTT. Its protein product is CASPTGSEAFF. V usage is TRBV28 and J usage is TRBJ1-1; 7 bases agree with TRBD1. Germline V CDR1 and CDR2: MDHEN, SYDVKM. The CDR3 is made up of 11 amino acids. Trimming removed 8 bases from V and 7 bases from J; junction bases left unmatched: 4.

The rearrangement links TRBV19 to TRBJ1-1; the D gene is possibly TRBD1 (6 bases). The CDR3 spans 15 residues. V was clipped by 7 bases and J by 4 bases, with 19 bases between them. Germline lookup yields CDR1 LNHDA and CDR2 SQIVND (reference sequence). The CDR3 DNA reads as TGTGCCAGTATACACATGACAGGCATAACCACTGAAGCTTTCTTT. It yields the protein CASIHMTGITTEAFF.

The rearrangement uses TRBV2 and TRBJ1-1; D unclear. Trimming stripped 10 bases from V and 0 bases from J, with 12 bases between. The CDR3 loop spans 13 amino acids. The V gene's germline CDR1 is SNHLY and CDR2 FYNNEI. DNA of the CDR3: TGTGCCATTTGCGAGTCCCTGAACACTGAAGCTTTCTTT. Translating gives CAICESLNTEAFF.

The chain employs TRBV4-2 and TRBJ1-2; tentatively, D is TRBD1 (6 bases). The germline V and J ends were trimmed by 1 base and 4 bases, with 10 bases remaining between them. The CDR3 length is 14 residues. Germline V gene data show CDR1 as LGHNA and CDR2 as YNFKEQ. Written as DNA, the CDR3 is TGTGCCAGCAGCCAAGGGACAGAAGTCTATGGCTACACCTTC. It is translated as CASSQGTEVYGYTF.

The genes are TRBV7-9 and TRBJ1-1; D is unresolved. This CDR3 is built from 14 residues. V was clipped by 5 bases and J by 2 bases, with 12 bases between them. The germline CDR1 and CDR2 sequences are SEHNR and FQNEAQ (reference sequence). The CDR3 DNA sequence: TGTGCCAGCAGCCCAACAGACGGTAACACTGAAGCTTTCTTT. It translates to CASSPTDGNTEAFF.

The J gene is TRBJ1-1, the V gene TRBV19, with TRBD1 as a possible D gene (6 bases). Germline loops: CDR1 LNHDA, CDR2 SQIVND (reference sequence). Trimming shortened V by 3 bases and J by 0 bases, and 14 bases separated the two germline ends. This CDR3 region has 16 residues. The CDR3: CASSMDSLTMNTEAFF. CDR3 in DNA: TGTGCCAGTAGTATGGACAGCTTGACAATGAACACTGAAGCTTTCTTT.

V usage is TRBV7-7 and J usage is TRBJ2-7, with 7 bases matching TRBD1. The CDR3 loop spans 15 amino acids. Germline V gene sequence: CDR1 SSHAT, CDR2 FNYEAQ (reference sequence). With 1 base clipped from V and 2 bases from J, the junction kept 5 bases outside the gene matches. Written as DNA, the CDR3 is TGTGCCAGCAGCTTAGAAACAGGGGCAGCCTACGAGCAGTACTTC. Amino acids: CASSLETGAAYEQYF.

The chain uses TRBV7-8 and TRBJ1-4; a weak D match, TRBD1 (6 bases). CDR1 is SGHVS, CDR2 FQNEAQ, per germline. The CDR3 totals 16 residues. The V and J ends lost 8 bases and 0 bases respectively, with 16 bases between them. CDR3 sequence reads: CASGIDRRATNEKLFF. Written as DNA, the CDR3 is TGTGCCAGCGGCATTGACAGGAGAGCAACTAATGAAAAACTGTTTTTT.

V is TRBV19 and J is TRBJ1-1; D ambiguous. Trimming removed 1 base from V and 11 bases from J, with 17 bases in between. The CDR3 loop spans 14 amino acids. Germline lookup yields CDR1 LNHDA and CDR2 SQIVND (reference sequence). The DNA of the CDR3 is TGTGCCAGTAGTATAGTGGCGGATCCATTGGCGGCTTTCTTT. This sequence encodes CASSIVADPLAAFF.

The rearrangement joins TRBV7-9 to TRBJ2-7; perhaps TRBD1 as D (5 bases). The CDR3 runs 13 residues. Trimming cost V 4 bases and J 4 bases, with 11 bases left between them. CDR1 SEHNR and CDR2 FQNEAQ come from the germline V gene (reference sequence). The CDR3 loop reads CASSSGPGYEQYF. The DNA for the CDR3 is TGTGCCAGCAGCTCCGGCCCAGGGTACGAGCAGTACTTC.

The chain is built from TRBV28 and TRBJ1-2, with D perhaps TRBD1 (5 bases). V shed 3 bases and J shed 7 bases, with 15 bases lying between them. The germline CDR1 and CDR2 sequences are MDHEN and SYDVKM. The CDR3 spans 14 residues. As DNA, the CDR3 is TGTGCCAGCAGTTTGGGGGGGTCCTATGTTGGCTACACCTTC. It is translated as CASSLGGSYVGYTF.

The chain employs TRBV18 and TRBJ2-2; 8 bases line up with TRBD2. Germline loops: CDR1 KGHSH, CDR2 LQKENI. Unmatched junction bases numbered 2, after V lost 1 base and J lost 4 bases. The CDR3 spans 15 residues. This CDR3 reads CASSPLLAGTGELFF. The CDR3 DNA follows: TGTGCCAGCTCACCACTCCTAGCGGGCACCGGGGAGCTGTTTTTT.

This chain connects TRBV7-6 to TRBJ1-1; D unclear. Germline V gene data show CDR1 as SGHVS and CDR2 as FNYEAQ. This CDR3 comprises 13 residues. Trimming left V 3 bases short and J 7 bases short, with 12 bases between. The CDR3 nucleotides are TGTGCCAGCAGCTTGGGCGGACTCCTTGAAGCTTTCTTT. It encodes CASSLGGLLEAFF.

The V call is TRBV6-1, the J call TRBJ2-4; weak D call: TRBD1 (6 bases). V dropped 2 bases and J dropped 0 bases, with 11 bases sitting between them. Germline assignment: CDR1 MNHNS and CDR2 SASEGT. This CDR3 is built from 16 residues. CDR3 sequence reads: CASSELGGLAKNIQYF. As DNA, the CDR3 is TGTGCCAGCAGTGAATTAGGGGGTCTAGCCAAAAACATTCAGTACTTC.

The CDR3 spells CASSQDLTANTEAFF. As DNA, the CDR3 is TGTGCCAGCAGCCAAGATCTAACCGCGAACACTGAAGCTTTCTTT. V gene TRBV4-2 combines with J gene TRBJ1-1; no clear D gene. Looked up from germline, CDR1 is LGHNA and CDR2 is YNFKEQ. The CDR3 is made up of 15 amino acids. Trimming removed 0 bases from V and 1 base from J, with 9 bases in between.

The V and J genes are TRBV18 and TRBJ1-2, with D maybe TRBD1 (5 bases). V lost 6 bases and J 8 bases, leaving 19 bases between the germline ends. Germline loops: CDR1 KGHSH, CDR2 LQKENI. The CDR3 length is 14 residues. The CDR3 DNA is TGTGCCAGCTCGCAGGGCGGGGAACGTGAAGGCTACACCTTC. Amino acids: CASSQGGEREGYTF.

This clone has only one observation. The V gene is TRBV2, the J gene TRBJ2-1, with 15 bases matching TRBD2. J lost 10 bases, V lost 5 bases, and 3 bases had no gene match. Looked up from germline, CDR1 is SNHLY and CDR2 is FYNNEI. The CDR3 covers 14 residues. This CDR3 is CASSPGLAGGEQFF. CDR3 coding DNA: TGTGCCAGCAGTCCGGGACTAGCGGGGGGCGAGCAGTTCTTC.

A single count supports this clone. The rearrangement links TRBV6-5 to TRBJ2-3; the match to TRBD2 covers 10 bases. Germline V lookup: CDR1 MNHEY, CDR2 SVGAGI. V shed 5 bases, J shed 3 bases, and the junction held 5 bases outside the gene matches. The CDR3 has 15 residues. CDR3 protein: CASSTSGTLTDTQYF. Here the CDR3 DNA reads TGTGCCAGCAGTACTAGCGGGACACTTACAGATACGCAGTATTTT.

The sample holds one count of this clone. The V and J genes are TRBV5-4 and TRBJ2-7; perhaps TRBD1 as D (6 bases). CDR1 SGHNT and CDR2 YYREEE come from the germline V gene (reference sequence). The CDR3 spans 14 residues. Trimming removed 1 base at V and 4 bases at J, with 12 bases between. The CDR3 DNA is TGTGCCAGCAGCTTGTCGGACAGTGAGTACGAGCAGTACTTC. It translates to CASSLSDSEYEQYF.

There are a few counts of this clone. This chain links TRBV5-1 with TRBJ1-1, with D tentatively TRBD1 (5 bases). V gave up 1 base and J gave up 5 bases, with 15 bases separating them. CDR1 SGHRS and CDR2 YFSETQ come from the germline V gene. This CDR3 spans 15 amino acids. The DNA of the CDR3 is TGCGCCAGCAGCTTGAATGCGGGGGAGTGGACTGAAGCTTTCTTT. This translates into CASSLNAGEWTEAFF. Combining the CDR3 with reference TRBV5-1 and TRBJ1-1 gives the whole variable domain KAGVTQTPRYLIKTRGQQVTLSCSPISGHRSVSWYQQTPGQGLQFLFEYFSETQRNKGNFPGRFSGRQFSNSRSEMNVSTLELGDSALYLCASSLNAGEWTEAFFGQGTRLTVV.

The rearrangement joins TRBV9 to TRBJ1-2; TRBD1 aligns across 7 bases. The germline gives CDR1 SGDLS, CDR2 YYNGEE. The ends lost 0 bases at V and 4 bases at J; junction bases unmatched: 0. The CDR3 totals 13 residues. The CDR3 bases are TGTGCCAGCAGCGTAGGGACAGGCTATGGCTACACCTTC. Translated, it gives CASSVGTGYGYTF.